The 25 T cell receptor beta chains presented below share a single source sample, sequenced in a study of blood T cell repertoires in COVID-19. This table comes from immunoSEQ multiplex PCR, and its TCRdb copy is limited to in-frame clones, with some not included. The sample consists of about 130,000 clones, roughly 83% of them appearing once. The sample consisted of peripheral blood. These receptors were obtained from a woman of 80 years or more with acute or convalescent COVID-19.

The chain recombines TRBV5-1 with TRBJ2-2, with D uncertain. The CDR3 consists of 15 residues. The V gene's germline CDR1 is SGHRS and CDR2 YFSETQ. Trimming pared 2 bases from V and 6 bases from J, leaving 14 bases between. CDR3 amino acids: CASSLAQIAAGELFF. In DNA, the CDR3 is TGCGCCAGCAGCTTAGCTCAAATAGCCGCCGGGGAGCTGTTTTTT.

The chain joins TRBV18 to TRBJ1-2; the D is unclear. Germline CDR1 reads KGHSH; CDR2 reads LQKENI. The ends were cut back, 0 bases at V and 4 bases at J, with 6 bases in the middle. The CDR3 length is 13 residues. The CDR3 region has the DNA TGTGCCAGCTCACCACCGGGAGGCTATGGCTACACCTTC. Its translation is CASSPPGGYGYTF.

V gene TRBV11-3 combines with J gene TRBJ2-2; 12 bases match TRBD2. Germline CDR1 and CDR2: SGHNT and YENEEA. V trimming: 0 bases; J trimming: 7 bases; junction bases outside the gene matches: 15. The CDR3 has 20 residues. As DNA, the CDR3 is TGTGCCAGCAGCTTAGAAGGGAGCGCCACTAGCGGGGGGTACGGCGGGGAGCTGTTTTTT. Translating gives CASSLEGSATSGGYGGELFF.

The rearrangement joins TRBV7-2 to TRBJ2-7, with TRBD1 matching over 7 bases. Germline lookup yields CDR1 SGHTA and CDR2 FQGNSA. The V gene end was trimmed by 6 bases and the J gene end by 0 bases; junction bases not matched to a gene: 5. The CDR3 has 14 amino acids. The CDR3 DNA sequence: TGTGCCAGCAGTTCCCGGACAGGCTCCTACGAGCAGTACTTC. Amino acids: CASSSRTGSYEQYF.

DNA for the CDR3: TGTGCCAGCAGTTCGCAGACAGGGACTGCCCTCTTTGGCTACACCTTC. Protein sequence: CASSSQTGTALFGYTF. The rearrangement uses TRBV27 and TRBJ1-2; 7 nucleotides match TRBD1. V shed 4 bases, J shed 7 bases, and the junction held 15 bases outside the gene matches. The CDR3 is made up of 16 amino acids. Germline-derived CDR1 and CDR2 are MNHEY and SMNVEV (reference sequence).

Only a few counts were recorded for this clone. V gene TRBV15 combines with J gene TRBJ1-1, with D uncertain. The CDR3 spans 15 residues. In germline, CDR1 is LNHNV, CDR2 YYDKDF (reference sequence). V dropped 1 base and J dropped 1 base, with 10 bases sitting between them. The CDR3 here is CATSRGERQNTEAFF. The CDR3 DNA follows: TGTGCCACCAGCAGAGGAGAACGCCAGAACACTGAAGCTTTCTTT. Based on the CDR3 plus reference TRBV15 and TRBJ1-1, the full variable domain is DAMVIQNPRYQVTQFGKPVTLSCSQTLNHNVMYWYQQKSSQAPKLLFHYYDKDFNNEADTPDNFQSRRPNTSFCFLDIRSPGLGDTAMYLCATSRGERQNTEAFFGQGTRLTVV.

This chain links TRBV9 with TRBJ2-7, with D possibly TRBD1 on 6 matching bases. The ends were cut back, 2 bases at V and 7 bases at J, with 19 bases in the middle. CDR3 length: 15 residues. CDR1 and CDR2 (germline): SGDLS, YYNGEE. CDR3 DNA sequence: TGTGCCAGCAGCGTGGGACAAGGTAATTCGTGGGAGCAGTACTTC. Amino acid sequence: CASSVGQGNSWEQYF.

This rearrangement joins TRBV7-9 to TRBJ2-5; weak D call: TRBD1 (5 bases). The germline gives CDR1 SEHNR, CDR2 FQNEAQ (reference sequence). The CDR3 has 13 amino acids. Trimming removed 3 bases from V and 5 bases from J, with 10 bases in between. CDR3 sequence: CASSFRVGETQYF. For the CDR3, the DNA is TGTGCCAGCAGCTTCAGGGTAGGGGAGACCCAGTACTTC.

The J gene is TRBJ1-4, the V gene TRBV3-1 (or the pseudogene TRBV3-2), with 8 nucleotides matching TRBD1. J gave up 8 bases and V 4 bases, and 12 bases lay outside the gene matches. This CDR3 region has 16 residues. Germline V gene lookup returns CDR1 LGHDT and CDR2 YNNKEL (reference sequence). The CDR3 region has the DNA TGTGCCAGCAGCCCAACCTCTGGGACAGGTGGAGAAAAACTGTTTTTT. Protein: CASSPTSGTGGEKLFF.

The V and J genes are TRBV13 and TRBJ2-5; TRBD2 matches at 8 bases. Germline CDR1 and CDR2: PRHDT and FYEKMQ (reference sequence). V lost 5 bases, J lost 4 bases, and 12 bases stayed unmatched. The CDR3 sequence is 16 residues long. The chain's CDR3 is CASSGAGASRGETQYF. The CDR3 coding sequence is TGTGCCAGCAGCGGAGCGGGGGCCTCAAGGGGAGAGACCCAGTACTTC.

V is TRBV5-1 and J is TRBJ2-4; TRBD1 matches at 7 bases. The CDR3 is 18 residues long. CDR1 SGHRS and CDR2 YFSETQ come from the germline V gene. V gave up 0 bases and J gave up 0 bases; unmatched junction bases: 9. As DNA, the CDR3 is TGCGCCAGCAGCTTGGGACTACAGGGGACACTAGCCAAAAACATTCAGTACTTC. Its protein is CASSLGLQGTLAKNIQYF.

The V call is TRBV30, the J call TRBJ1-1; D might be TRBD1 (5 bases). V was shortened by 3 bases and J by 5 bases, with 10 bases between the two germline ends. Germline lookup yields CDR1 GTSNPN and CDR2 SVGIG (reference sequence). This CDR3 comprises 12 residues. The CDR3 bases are TGTGCCTGGAGCGCGGAGGGGACTGAAGCTTTCTTT. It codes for CAWSAEGTEAFF.

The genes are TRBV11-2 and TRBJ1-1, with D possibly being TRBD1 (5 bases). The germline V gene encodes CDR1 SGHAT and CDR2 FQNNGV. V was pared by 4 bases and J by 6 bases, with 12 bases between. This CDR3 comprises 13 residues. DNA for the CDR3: TGTGCCAGCAGCTCCGGGGGAGCGTCTGAAGCTTTCTTT. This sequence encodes CASSSGGASEAFF.

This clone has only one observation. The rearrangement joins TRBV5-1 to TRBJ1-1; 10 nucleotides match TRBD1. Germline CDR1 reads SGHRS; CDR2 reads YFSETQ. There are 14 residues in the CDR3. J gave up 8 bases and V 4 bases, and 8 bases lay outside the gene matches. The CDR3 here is CASSDDRGLIEAFF. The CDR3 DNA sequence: TGCGCCAGCAGCGATGACAGGGGGCTTATCGAAGCTTTCTTT.

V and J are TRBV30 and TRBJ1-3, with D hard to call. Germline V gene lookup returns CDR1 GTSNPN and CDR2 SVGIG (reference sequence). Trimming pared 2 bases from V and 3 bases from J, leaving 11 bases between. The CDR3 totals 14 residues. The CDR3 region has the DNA TGTGCCTGGAGTACCGGCGCGGGTGGAAACACCATATATTTT. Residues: CAWSTGAGGNTIYF.

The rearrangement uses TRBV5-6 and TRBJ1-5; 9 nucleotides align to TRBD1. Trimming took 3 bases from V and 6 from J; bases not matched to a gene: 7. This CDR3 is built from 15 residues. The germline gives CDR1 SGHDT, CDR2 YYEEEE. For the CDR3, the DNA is TGTGCCAGCAGCTCATGGGACAGGGACGGTCAGCCCCAGCATTTT. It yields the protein CASSSWDRDGQPQHF.

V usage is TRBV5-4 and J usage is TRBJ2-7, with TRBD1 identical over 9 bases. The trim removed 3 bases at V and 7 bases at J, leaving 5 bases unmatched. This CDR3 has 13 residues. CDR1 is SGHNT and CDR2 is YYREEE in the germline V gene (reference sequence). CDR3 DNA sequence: TGTGCCAGCAGCTCCGGGACAGGGTGGGAGCAGTACTTC. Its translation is CASSSGTGWEQYF.

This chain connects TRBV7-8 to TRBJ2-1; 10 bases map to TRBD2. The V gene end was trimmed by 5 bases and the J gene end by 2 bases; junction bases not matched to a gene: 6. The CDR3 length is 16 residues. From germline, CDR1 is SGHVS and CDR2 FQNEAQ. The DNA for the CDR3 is TGTGCCAGCAGCCCGAAGCGGGGGGGCCCCTACAATGAGCAGTTCTTC. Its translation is CASSPKRGGPYNEQFF.

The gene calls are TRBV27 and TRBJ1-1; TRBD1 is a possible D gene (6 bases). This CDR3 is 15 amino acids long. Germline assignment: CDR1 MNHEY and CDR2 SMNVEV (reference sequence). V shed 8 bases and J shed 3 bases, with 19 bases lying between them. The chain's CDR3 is CASRYLQGLDTEAFF. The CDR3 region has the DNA TGTGCCAGCCGATACTTACAGGGATTGGACACTGAAGCTTTCTTT.

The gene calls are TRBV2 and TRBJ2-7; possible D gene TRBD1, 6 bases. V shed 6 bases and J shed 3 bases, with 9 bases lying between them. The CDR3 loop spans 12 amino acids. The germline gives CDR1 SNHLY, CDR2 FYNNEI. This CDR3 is CASRGTYYEQYF. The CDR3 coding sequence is TGTGCCAGCAGGGGGACATACTACGAGCAGTACTTC.

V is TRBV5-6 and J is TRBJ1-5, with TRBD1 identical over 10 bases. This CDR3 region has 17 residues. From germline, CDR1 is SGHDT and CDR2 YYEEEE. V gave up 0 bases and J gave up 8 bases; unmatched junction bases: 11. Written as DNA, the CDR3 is TGTGCCAGCAGCTTGGAACGTCGACAGGGGGCTAAGGAGCCCCAGCATTTT. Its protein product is CASSLERRQGAKEPQHF.

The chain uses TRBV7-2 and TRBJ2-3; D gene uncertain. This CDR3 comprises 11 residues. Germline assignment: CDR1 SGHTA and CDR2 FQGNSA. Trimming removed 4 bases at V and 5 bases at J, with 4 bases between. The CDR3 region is CASSSIDTQYF. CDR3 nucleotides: TGTGCCAGCAGCTCCATAGATACGCAGTATTTT. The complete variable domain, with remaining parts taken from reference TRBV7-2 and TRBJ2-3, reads GAGVSQSPSNKVTEKGKDVELRCDPISGHTALYWYRQSLGQGLEFLIYFQGNSAPDKSGLPSDRFSAERTGGSVSTLTIQRTQQEDSAVYLCASSSIDTQYFGPGTRLTVL.

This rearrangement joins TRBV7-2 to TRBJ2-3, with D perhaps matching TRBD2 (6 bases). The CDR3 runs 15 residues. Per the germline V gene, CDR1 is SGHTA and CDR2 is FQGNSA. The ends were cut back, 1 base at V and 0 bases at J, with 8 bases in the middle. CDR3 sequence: CASSLEGTSTDTQYF. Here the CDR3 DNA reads TGTGCCAGCAGCTTAGAGGGGACTAGCACAGATACGCAGTATTTT.

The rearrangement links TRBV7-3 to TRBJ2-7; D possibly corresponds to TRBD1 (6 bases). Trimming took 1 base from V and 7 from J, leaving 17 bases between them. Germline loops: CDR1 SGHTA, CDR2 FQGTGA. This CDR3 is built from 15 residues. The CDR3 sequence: CASSLKFAGDGEQYF. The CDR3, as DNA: TGTGCCAGCAGCTTAAAGTTTGCAGGGGACGGGGAGCAGTACTTC.

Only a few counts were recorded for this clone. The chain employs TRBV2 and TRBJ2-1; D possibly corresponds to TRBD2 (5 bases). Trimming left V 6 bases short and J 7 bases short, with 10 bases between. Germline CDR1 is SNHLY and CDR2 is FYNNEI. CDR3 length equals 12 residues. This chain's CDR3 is CASSSGGNEQFF. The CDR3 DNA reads TGTGCCAGCAGCTCTGGCGGGAATGAGCAGTTCTTC. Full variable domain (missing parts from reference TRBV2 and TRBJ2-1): EPEVTQTPSHQVTQMGQEVILRCVPISNHLYFYWYRQILGQKVEFLVSFYNNEISEKSEIFDDQFSVERPDGSNFTLKIRSTKLEDSAMYFCASSSGGNEQFFGPGTRLTVL.